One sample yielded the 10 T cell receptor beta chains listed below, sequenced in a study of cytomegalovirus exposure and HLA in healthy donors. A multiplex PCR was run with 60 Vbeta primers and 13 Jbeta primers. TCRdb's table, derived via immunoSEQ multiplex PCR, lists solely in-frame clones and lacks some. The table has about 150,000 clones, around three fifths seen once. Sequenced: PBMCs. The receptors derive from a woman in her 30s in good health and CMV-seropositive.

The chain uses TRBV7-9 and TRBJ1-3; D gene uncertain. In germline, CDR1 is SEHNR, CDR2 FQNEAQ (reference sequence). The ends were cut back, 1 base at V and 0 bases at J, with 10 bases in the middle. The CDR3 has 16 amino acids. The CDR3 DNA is TGTGCCAGCAGCTTAGTACAGCCCAGCTCTGGAAACACCATATATTTT. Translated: CASSLVQPSSGNTIYF.

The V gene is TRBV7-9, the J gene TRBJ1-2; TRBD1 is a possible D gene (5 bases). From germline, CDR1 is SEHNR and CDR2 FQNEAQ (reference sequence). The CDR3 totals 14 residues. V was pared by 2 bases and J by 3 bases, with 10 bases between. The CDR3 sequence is CASSLMGGDYGYTF. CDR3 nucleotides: TGTGCCAGCAGCTTAATGGGGGGTGACTATGGCTACACCTTC.

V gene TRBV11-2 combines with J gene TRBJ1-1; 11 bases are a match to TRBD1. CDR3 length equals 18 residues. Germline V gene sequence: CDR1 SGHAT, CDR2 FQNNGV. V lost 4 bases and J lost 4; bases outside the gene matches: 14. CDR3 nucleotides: TGTGCCAGCAGCTCAGTACGTCGGACAGGGGGCGTCGGCACTGAAGCTTTCTTT. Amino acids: CASSSVRRTGGVGTEAFF.

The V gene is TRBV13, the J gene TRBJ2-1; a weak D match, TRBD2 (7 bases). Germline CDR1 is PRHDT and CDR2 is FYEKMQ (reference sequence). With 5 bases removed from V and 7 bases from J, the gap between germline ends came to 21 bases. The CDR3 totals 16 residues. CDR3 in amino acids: CASSPIGGGALNEQFF. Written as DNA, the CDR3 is TGTGCCAGCAGCCCCATAGGTGGGGGGGCCCTAAATGAGCAGTTCTTC.

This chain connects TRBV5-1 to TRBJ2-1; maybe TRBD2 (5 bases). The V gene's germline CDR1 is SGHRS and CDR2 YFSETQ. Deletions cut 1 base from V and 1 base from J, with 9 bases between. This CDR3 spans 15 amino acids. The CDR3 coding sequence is TGCGCCAGCAGCTTGAACGGGGATTCCTACAATGAGCAGTTCTTC. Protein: CASSLNGDSYNEQFF.

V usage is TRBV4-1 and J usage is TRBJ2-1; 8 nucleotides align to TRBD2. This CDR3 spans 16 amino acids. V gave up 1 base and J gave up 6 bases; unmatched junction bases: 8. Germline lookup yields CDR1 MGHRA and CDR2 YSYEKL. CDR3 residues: CASSQAERGTPNEQFF. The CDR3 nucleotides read TGCGCCAGCAGCCAAGCTGAGCGGGGGACCCCCAATGAGCAGTTCTTC.

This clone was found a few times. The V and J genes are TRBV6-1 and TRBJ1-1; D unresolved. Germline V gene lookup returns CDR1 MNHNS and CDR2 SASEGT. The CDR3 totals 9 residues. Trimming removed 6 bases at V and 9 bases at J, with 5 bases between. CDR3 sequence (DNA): TGTGCCAGCAGCTCCCAAGCTTTCTTT. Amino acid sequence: CASSSQAFF.

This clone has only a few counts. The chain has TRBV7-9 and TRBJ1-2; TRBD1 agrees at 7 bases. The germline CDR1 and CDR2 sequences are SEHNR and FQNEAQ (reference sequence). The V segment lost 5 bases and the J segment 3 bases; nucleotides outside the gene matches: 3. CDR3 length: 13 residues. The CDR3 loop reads CASSGGGHYGYTF. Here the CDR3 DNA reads TGTGCCAGCAGCGGAGGGGGCCACTATGGCTACACCTTC.

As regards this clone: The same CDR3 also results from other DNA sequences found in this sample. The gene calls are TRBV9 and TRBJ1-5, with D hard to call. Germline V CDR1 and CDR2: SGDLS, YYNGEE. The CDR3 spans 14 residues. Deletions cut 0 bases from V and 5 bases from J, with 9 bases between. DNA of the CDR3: TGTGCCAGCAGCGTAGGCGCCTACGATCAGCCCCAGCATTTT. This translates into CASSVGAYDQPQHF.

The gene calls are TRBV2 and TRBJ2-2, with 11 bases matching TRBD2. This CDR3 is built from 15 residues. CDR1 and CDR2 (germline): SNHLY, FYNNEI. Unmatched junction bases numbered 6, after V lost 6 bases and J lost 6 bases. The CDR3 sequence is CASSPALAGAGELFF. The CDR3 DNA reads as TGTGCCAGCAGCCCCGCACTAGCGGGAGCCGGGGAGCTGTTTTTT. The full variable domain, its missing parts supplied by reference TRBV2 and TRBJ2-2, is EPEVTQTPSHQVTQMGQEVILRCVPISNHLYFYWYRQILGQKVEFLVSFYNNEISEKSEIFDDQFSVERPDGSNFTLKIRSTKLEDSAMYFCASSPALAGAGELFFGEGSRLTVL.